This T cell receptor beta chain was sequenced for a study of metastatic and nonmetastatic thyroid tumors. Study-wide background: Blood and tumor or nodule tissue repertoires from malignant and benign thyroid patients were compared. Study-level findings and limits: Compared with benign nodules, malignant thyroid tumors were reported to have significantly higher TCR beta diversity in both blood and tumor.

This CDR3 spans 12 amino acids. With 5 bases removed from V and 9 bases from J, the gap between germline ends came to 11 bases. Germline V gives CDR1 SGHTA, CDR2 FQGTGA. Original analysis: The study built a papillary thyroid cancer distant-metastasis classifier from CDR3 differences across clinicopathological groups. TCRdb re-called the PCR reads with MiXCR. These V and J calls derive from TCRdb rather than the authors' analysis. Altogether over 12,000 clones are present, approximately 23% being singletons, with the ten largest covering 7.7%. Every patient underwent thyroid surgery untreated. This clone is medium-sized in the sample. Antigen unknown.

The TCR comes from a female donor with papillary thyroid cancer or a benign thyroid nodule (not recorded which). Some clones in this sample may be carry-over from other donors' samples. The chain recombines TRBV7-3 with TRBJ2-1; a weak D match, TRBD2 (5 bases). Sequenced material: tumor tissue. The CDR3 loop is CASSQLGVEQFF. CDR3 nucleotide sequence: TGTGCCAGCAGCCAGCTCGGGGTTGAGCAGTTCTTC.